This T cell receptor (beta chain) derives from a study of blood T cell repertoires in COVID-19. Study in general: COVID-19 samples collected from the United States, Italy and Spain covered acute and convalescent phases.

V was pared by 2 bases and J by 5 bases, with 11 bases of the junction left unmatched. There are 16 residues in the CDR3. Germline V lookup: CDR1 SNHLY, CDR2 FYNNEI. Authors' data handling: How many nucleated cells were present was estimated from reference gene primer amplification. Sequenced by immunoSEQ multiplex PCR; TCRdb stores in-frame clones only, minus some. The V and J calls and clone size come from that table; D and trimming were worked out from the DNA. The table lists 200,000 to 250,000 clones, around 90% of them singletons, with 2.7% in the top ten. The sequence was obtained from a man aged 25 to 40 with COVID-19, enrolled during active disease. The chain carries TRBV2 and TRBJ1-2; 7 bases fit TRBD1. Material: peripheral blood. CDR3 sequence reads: CASSETPTGFHYGYTF. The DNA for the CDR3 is TGTGCCAGCAGTGAAACCCCGACAGGGTTCCATTATGGCTACACCTTC.